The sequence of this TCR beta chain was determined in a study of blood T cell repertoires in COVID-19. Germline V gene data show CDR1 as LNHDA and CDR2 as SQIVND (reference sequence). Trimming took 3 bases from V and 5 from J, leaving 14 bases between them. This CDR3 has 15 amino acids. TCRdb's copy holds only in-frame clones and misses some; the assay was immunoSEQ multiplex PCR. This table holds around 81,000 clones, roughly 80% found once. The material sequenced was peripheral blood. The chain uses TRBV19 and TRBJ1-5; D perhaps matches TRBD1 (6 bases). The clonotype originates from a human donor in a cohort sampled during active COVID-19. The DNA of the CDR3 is TGTGCCAGTAGTATCGCGTGGGCAGGGGATCAGCCCCAGCATTTT. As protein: CASSIAWAGDQPQHF.